This entry lists 30 T cell receptor beta chains sequenced from one sample in a study of blood T cell repertoires in COVID-19 (dated by TCRdb to 2018 to 2020). Library construction relied on the immunoSEQ multiplex PCR assay. Not all clones reach the TCRdb copy of this immuneACCESS table, which keeps in-frame sequences only. Checked studies attribute under half of the gap to unresolved V genes and leave the rest unexplained. This sample comprises under 200,000 clones, around 81% of them detected only once. Roughly 3% of the sample is in the top ten clones. Sequencing was carried out using peripheral blood. These receptors were obtained from a human donor with acute or convalescent COVID-19. The donor label of this sample is uncertain.

The sample holds one count of this clone. This chain joins TRBV5-1 and TRBJ1-1, with 7 bases lining up with TRBD1. Germline values: CDR1 SGHRS, CDR2 YFSETQ. The CDR3 has 15 amino acids. The V and J ends lost 7 bases and 7 bases, in that order; junction bases with no gene match: 16. This CDR3 is CASAEQGPGLIEAFF. CDR3 DNA sequence: TGCGCCAGCGCCGAACAGGGGCCCGGTTTGATTGAAGCTTTCTTT.

The chain carries TRBV6-5 and TRBJ1-3, with D perhaps matching TRBD1 (5 bases). Germline V CDR1 and CDR2: MNHEY, SVGAGI. V lost 4 bases, J lost 4 bases, and 11 bases lay in between. The CDR3 loop spans 14 amino acids. DNA of the CDR3: TGTGCCAGCAGTTCGGGACTCGAAGGAAACACCATATATTTT. Translation gives CASSSGLEGNTIYF.

This chain connects TRBV2 to TRBJ2-3, with D tentatively TRBD2 (6 bases). V was shortened by 8 bases and J by 4 bases, with 13 bases between the two germline ends. There are 13 residues in the CDR3. The germline CDR1 and CDR2 sequences are SNHLY and FYNNEI. In DNA, the CDR3 is TGTGCCAGCGAGGCGGGGACCGCAGATACGCAGTATTTT. It yields the protein CASEAGTADTQYF. Filled out from reference TRBV2 and TRBJ2-3, the complete variable domain reads EPEVTQTPSHQVTQMGQEVILRCVPISNHLYFYWYRQILGQKVEFLVSFYNNEISEKSEIFDDQFSVERPDGSNFTLKIRSTKLEDSAMYFCASEAGTADTQYFGPGTRLTVL.

The rearrangement links TRBV30 to TRBJ1-2; 10 nucleotides align to TRBD1. Germline CDR1 is GTSNPN and CDR2 is SVGIG (reference sequence). The V and J ends lost 3 bases and 0 bases, in that order; junction bases with no gene match: 4. The CDR3 is 15 amino acids. The CDR3 nucleotides read TGTGCCTGGAGAGGGACAGGGGCCCCTAACTATGGCTACACCTTC. Translating gives CAWRGTGAPNYGYTF. Drawing the rest from reference TRBV30 and TRBJ1-2, the complete variable domain is SQTIHQWPATLVQPVGSPLSLECTVEGTSNPNLYWYRQAAGRGLQLLFYSVGIGQISSEVPQNLSASRPQDRQFILSSKKLLLSDSGFYLCAWRGTGAPNYGYTFGSGTRLTVV.

Only one count was recorded for this clone. The CDR3 nucleotides read TGTGCCAGCATGACAGGGCTAAACCGAAGCTCCTACGAGCAGTACTTC. Its protein is CASMTGLNRSSYEQYF. This chain joins TRBV2 and TRBJ2-7, with 7 nucleotides matching TRBD1. The CDR3 is 16 amino acids. V lost 7 bases, J lost 0 bases, and 12 bases stayed unmatched. Germline lookup yields CDR1 SNHLY and CDR2 FYNNEI.

The chain is built from TRBV5-1 and TRBJ2-7; 8 positions match TRBD1. CDR3 length equals 16 residues. V shed 3 bases, J shed 4 bases, and the junction held 12 bases outside the gene matches. CDR1 SGHRS and CDR2 YFSETQ come from the germline V gene. CDR3 loop: CASSSATGDVRYEQYF. As DNA, the CDR3 is TGCGCCAGCAGCTCTGCGACAGGGGATGTAAGGTACGAGCAGTACTTC.

Of note for this clone: Other DNA sequences of this sample code for an identical CDR3. J is TRBJ1-6 and V is TRBV7-9; 11 positions agree with TRBD1. The CDR3 loop spans 15 amino acids. Germline CDR1 SEHNR, CDR2 FQNEAQ (reference sequence). V trimming: 5 bases; J trimming: 6 bases; junction bases outside the gene matches: 3. The CDR3, as DNA: TGTGCCAGCAGCCCTGGGACAGGGGGTAATTCACCCCTCCACTTT. It specifies CASSPGTGGNSPLHF.

This chain connects TRBV5-4 to TRBJ1-1, with 8 bases that match TRBD1. The CDR3 consists of 15 residues. Germline V gives CDR1 SGHNT, CDR2 YYREEE (reference sequence). V lost 4 bases and J lost 7; bases outside the gene matches: 12. CDR3 DNA sequence: TGTGCCAGCAGCCCAGTCCAGGGGGCTGAGGGTGAAGCTTTCTTT. Its translation is CASSPVQGAEGEAFF.

The V call is TRBV5-1, the J call TRBJ1-1; 10 bases line up with TRBD1. After removal of 5 bases from V and 3 bases from J, the junction contained 7 bases not matched to a gene. Germline assignment: CDR1 SGHRS and CDR2 YFSETQ. This CDR3 contains 15 residues. CDR3 DNA sequence: TGCGCCAGCAGTACGGACAGGGGGAGTCACACTGAAGCTTTCTTT. This gives the protein CASSTDRGSHTEAFF.

V gene TRBV6-5 combines with J gene TRBJ2-7, with D possibly TRBD2 on 7 matching bases. This CDR3 is 14 amino acids long. Germline assignment: CDR1 MNHEY and CDR2 SVGAGI. V was pared by 7 bases and J by 3 bases, with 16 bases between. DNA for the CDR3: TGTGCCAGCATGGGGGGGCAGGGGTACTACGAGCAGTACTTC. The encoded protein is CASMGGQGYYEQYF.

The chain employs TRBV5-1 and TRBJ2-7, with 7 bases that match TRBD2. Germline assignment: CDR1 SGHRS and CDR2 YFSETQ. The V segment lost 0 bases and the J segment 0 bases; nucleotides outside the gene matches: 3. The CDR3 has 15 residues. The chain's CDR3 is CASSLGGSVSYEQYF. CDR3 nucleotides: TGCGCCAGCAGCTTGGGCGGGAGTGTCTCCTACGAGCAGTACTTC.

The J gene is TRBJ2-5, the V gene TRBV7-2; possibly TRBD2 for D (5 bases). Trimming pared 1 base from V and 4 bases from J, leaving 7 bases between. The V gene's germline CDR1 is SGHTA and CDR2 FQGNSA. The CDR3 is 13 residues long. The CDR3 sequence: CASSLERGETQYF. CDR3 sequence (DNA): TGTGCCAGCAGCTTAGAACGGGGAGAGACCCAGTACTTC.

The chain has TRBV5-4 and TRBJ2-2; TRBD1 aligns across 9 bases. Germline V lookup: CDR1 SGHNT, CDR2 YYREEE (reference sequence). Trimming removed 0 bases from V and 5 bases from J; junction bases left unmatched: 8. CDR3 length: 17 amino acids. The CDR3 spells CASSLGSRGTGTGELFF. In DNA, the CDR3 is TGTGCCAGCAGCTTGGGCTCCCGAGGGACAGGGACCGGGGAGCTGTTTTTT.

In this sample, this clone turned up a few times. The V gene is TRBV3-1 (or the pseudogene TRBV3-2), the J gene TRBJ2-7, with D possibly TRBD2 on 6 matching bases. V lost 0 bases and J 3 bases, leaving 6 bases between the germline ends. CDR1 is LGHDT, CDR2 YNNKEL, per germline (reference sequence). This CDR3 spans 13 amino acids. CDR3 coding DNA: TGTGCCAGCAGCCAAGAGGGAGGCTACGAGCAGTACTTC. Translation gives CASSQEGGYEQYF.

This rearrangement joins TRBV5-4 to TRBJ2-3; TRBD2 is a possible D gene (5 bases). The CDR3 has 13 amino acids. CDR1 is SGHNT, CDR2 YYREEE, per germline (reference sequence). V lost 7 bases and J lost 2, with 11 bases in between. The CDR3 sequence is CASREGNTDTQYF. In nucleotides, the CDR3 is TGTGCCAGCCGCGAGGGCAACACAGATACGCAGTATTTT.

This chain uses TRBV6-6 with TRBJ1-6; D remains ambiguous. Deletions cut 7 bases from V and 5 bases from J, with 12 bases between. The CDR3 totals 14 residues. Germline V gene data show CDR1 as MNHNY and CDR2 as SVGAGI (reference sequence). The DNA for the CDR3 is TGTGCCAGCACCTTAAATCGGGATAATTCACCCCTCCACTTT. As protein: CASTLNRDNSPLHF.

The chain joins TRBV7-8 to TRBJ1-1; no firm D call. CDR1 and CDR2 (germline): SGHVS, FQNEAQ. This CDR3 has 13 amino acids. Trimming took 5 bases from V and 6 from J, leaving 13 bases between them. The CDR3 here is CASSPIRQAEAFF. The CDR3 region has the DNA TGTGCCAGCAGCCCGATAAGGCAGGCTGAAGCTTTCTTT.

The chain recombines TRBV4-2 with TRBJ2-7; 7 bases agree with TRBD1. This CDR3 comprises 18 residues. CDR1 LGHNA and CDR2 YNFKEQ come from the germline V gene. V lost 0 bases and J lost 7; bases outside the gene matches: 18. The CDR3 DNA sequence: TGTGCCAGCAGCCAAGACTTAAATAAGGGGGCGCGGAAAGAGGAGCAGTACTTC. Amino acids: CASSQDLNKGARKEEQYF.

The chain recombines TRBV13 with TRBJ2-1; 8 bases map to TRBD2. The CDR3 totals 15 residues. Germline V CDR1 and CDR2: PRHDT, FYEKMQ (reference sequence). The CDR3 DNA sequence: TGTGACTATAGTAGCGGGGCCGTGGTTTGCAATGAGCAGTTCTTC. Its protein is CDYSSGAVVCNEQFF.

The chain carries TRBV5-6 and TRBJ2-5; a possible D gene is TRBD1 (6 bases). Trimming took off 0 bases at V and 7 bases at J, with 13 bases between the two ends. CDR3 size: 14 residues. Germline V gene lookup returns CDR1 SGHDT and CDR2 YYEEEE. This CDR3 reads CASSLDGGLGTQYF. DNA of the CDR3: TGTGCCAGCAGCTTGGATGGGGGCTTGGGGACCCAGTACTTC.

The V and J genes are TRBV3-1 (or the pseudogene TRBV3-2) and TRBJ2-7; 9 bases fit TRBD1. Germline loops: CDR1 LGHDT, CDR2 YNNKEL (reference sequence). J was trimmed by 7 bases and V by 4 bases; bases with no gene match: 8. This CDR3 contains 14 residues. CDR3 nucleotide sequence: TGTGCCAGCAGCCCATTGGACAGGGGAGGGGAGCAGTACTTC. Its translation: CASSPLDRGGEQYF.

The chain has TRBV27 and TRBJ2-1; 7 bases map to TRBD2. This CDR3 has 16 amino acids. V lost 1 base and J lost 2; bases outside the gene matches: 5. Looked up from germline, CDR1 is MNHEY and CDR2 is SMNVEV (reference sequence). The CDR3 spells CASSLFAGVTYNEQFF. The CDR3 DNA sequence: TGTGCCAGCAGTTTATTTGCGGGGGTAACCTACAATGAGCAGTTCTTC.

The V call is TRBV19, the J call TRBJ1-5; tentatively, D is TRBD1 (5 bases). Germline V CDR1 and CDR2: LNHDA, SQIVND (reference sequence). Trimming pared 4 bases from V and 10 bases from J, leaving 11 bases between. There are 12 residues in the CDR3. The CDR3 sequence: CASSNQGGPQHF. The DNA of the CDR3 is TGTGCCAGTAGTAATCAGGGAGGACCCCAGCATTTT.

The chain links TRBV7-2 to TRBJ2-5; 8 bases are a match to TRBD2. Germline assignment: CDR1 SGHTA and CDR2 FQGNSA. There are 15 residues in the CDR3. J lost 2 bases, V lost 6 bases, and 8 bases had no gene match. The CDR3 sequence is CASSSGGPWQETQYF. As DNA, the CDR3 is TGTGCCAGCAGTTCGGGGGGGCCATGGCAAGAGACCCAGTACTTC.

V gene TRBV30 combines with J gene TRBJ2-7; 9 bases line up with TRBD2. Per the germline V gene, CDR1 is GTSNPN and CDR2 is SVGIG (reference sequence). The CDR3 extends over 19 amino acids. Germline trimming cut 1 base from V and 7 bases from J; bases unmatched to any gene: 23. This CDR3 is CAWSANAKGIAGATGEQYF. As DNA, the CDR3 is TGTGCCTGGAGTGCGAATGCTAAGGGGATAGCGGGGGCGACCGGGGAGCAGTACTTC. The variable domain in full, with the rest retrieved from reference TRBV30 and TRBJ2-7, is SQTIHQWPATLVQPVGSPLSLECTVEGTSNPNLYWYRQAAGRGLQLLFYSVGIGQISSEVPQNLSASRPQDRQFILSSKKLLLSDSGFYLCAWSANAKGIAGATGEQYFGPGTRLTVT.

The CDR3: CASSATTDSPLHF. In DNA, the CDR3 is TGTGCCAGCAGCGCCACAACAGATTCACCCCTCCACTTT. V and J are TRBV7-9 and TRBJ1-6; D call uncertain. V was pared by 5 bases and J by 8 bases, with 10 bases between. The CDR3 extends over 13 amino acids. Per the germline V gene, CDR1 is SEHNR and CDR2 is FQNEAQ (reference sequence).

The rearrangement links TRBV3-1 (or the pseudogene TRBV3-2) to TRBJ2-1; a possible D gene is TRBD1 (6 bases). V lost 0 bases and J lost 3, with 9 bases in between. Germline V gene sequence: CDR1 LGHDT, CDR2 YNNKEL (reference sequence). This CDR3 has 15 amino acids. The DNA for the CDR3 is TGTGCCAGCAGCCAAGATGGGGGCCGCTACAATGAGCAGTTCTTC. Translating gives CASSQDGGRYNEQFF.

V and J are TRBV11-1 and TRBJ2-3, with D perhaps matching TRBD1 (7 bases). Germline V gene data show CDR1 as SGHAT and CDR2 as FQDESV (reference sequence). This CDR3 has 16 residues. Trimming stripped 5 bases from V and 4 bases from J, with 19 bases between. CDR3 sequence: CASSPRGAGAADTQYF. The DNA for the CDR3 is TGTGCCAGCAGCCCCAGGGGGGCAGGGGCGGCAGATACGCAGTATTTT.

J is TRBJ2-7 and V is TRBV15; D ambiguous. The CDR3 runs 12 residues. The V end lost 4 bases, the J end lost 0 bases, and 4 bases lay between the germline ends. Germline CDR1 reads LNHNV; CDR2 reads YYDKDF (reference sequence). CDR3 bases: TGTGCCACCAGCACGAGCTCCTACGAGCAGTACTTC. Translation gives CATSTSSYEQYF.

This clone appeared a few times. The rearrangement uses TRBV10-2 and TRBJ1-2; 7 bases are shared with TRBD1. The CDR3 covers 14 residues. V trimming: 4 bases; J trimming: 3 bases; junction bases outside the gene matches: 5. Germline V CDR1 and CDR2: WSHSY, SAAADI. CDR3 sequence: CASSGGQIYYGYTF. CDR3 in DNA: TGCGCCAGCAGTGGGGGACAGATCTACTATGGCTACACCTTC.